These 7 T cell receptor beta chains were sequenced from one sample in a study of shared clonotypes between healthy human individuals. Sequencing was performed with immunoSEQ multiplex PCR; in TCRdb, only in-frame clones are kept and a portion is missing. The data contain 2 million to 3 million clones, approximately 92% of them singletons. Sequences were obtained from naive CD4+ T cells sorted from blood. Subset specified: CD45RA+ positively selected. The receptor source for this set is a young man in good health.

The chain recombines TRBV4-3 with TRBJ2-7; D gene ambiguous. The CDR3 covers 13 residues. Germline V gene lookup returns CDR1 LGHNA and CDR2 YSLEER. Deletions cut 3 bases from V and 3 bases from J, with 9 bases between. The CDR3 loop reads CASSHNIDYEQYF. The DNA of the CDR3 is TGCGCCAGCAGCCACAATATAGACTACGAGCAGTACTTC.

Concerning this clone: Other nucleotide sequences from this sample produce the same CDR3. The V and J genes are TRBV9 and TRBJ2-3; D gene uncertain. The CDR3 length is 15 residues. Germline V gene data show CDR1 as SGDLS and CDR2 as YYNGEE. Trimming stripped 0 bases from V and 3 bases from J, with 11 bases between. This CDR3 is CASSVAVGRTDTQYF. CDR3 DNA: TGTGCCAGCAGCGTAGCGGTTGGGCGGACAGATACGCAGTATTTT.

The chain joins TRBV7-9 to TRBJ2-1, with D perhaps matching TRBD2 (5 bases). This CDR3 has 14 amino acids. Germline CDR1 SEHNR, CDR2 FQNEAQ (reference sequence). V lost 3 bases and J lost 9, with 15 bases in between. CDR3 sequence (DNA): TGTGCCAGCAGCTTCGACCTCCCTGCGGGTGAGCAGTTCTTC. Protein product: CASSFDLPAGEQFF.

The chain links TRBV5-1 to TRBJ1-2; 9 nucleotides match TRBD1. J lost 3 bases, V lost 4 bases, and 4 bases had no gene match. The CDR3 spans 14 residues. Germline CDR1 is SGHRS and CDR2 is YFSETQ. The CDR3 spells CASSPRDRDYGYTF. The CDR3 DNA follows: TGCGCCAGCAGCCCTCGGGACAGGGACTATGGCTACACCTTC. Together with reference TRBV5-1 and TRBJ1-2, the CDR3 gives the full variable domain: KAGVTQTPRYLIKTRGQQVTLSCSPISGHRSVSWYQQTPGQGLQFLFEYFSETQRNKGNFPGRFSGRQFSNSRSEMNVSTLELGDSALYLCASSPRDRDYGYTFGSGTRLTVV.

This clone has a single count. V is TRBV10-3 and J is TRBJ1-1, with 7 positions matching TRBD1. The germline V gene encodes CDR1 ENHRY and CDR2 SYGVKD. V shed 9 bases, J shed 0 bases, and the junction held 10 bases outside the gene matches. This CDR3 comprises 15 residues. CDR3 protein: CAIGPGGEMNTEAFF. CDR3 coding DNA: TGTGCCATTGGTCCAGGGGGGGAAATGAACACTGAAGCTTTCTTT.

This clone was counted a single time. The V call is TRBV14, the J call TRBJ2-7; possibly TRBD1 for D (5 bases). This CDR3 has 15 amino acids. Germline V lookup: CDR1 SGHDN, CDR2 FVKESK. V was cut by 1 base and J by 4 bases, with 14 bases left in between. The CDR3 sequence is CASSQGQNRLYEQYF. The CDR3 nucleotides read TGTGCCAGCAGCCAAGGACAGAATAGATTGTACGAGCAGTACTTC.

The V and J genes are TRBV27 and TRBJ2-5, with a tentative D call TRBD2 (7 bases). Germline CDR1 MNHEY, CDR2 SMNVEV (reference sequence). The CDR3 extends over 14 amino acids. V was shortened by 5 bases and J by 5 bases, with 15 bases between the two germline ends. CDR3 in amino acids: CASSPSGGRETQYF. DNA of the CDR3: TGTGCCAGCAGTCCCTCGGGGGGCCGGGAGACCCAGTACTTC.